The clone carrying this T cell receptor (beta chain) occurred once. Its specificity is not known. Amplification yielded TCR beta CDR3 regions, with RNA transcripts as the source. A first-round RT-PCR of the TCR CDR3 used the HTBI primer set. One entry per CDR3 protein, called by TCRdb with MiXCR from the multiplex PCR reads. The data contain under 700,000 distinct CDR3 sequences, just over 45% of them singletons. No progression to ophthalmopathy during 18 months of follow-up defined stable disease. Orbital computed tomography and thyroid ultrasound, together with serum TRAb and thyroxine and clinical symptoms, were used for diagnoses. The sample originates from a study of T cells in Graves' hyperthyroidism and ophthalmopathy. Points from the study as a whole: Ophthalmopathy was separated from stable hyperthyroidism by a 13 V-J model. Most thyroid clonotypes expanded above 0.001 appeared in blood too.

The sequence derives from a woman aged 18-30 years with Graves' hyperthyroidism. Sequenced: peripheral blood or thyroid tissue (not recorded which).

DNA for the CDR3: TGCAGTGCTAGAGATCGAGGATCGCAGTTCTTC. It specifies CSARDRGSQFF. The rearrangement joins TRBV20-1 to TRBJ2-1; D unclear. Trimming removed 0 bases from V and 12 bases from J, with 9 bases in between. This CDR3 has 11 residues. Germline V gene data show CDR1 as DFQATT and CDR2 as SNEGSKA (reference sequence).